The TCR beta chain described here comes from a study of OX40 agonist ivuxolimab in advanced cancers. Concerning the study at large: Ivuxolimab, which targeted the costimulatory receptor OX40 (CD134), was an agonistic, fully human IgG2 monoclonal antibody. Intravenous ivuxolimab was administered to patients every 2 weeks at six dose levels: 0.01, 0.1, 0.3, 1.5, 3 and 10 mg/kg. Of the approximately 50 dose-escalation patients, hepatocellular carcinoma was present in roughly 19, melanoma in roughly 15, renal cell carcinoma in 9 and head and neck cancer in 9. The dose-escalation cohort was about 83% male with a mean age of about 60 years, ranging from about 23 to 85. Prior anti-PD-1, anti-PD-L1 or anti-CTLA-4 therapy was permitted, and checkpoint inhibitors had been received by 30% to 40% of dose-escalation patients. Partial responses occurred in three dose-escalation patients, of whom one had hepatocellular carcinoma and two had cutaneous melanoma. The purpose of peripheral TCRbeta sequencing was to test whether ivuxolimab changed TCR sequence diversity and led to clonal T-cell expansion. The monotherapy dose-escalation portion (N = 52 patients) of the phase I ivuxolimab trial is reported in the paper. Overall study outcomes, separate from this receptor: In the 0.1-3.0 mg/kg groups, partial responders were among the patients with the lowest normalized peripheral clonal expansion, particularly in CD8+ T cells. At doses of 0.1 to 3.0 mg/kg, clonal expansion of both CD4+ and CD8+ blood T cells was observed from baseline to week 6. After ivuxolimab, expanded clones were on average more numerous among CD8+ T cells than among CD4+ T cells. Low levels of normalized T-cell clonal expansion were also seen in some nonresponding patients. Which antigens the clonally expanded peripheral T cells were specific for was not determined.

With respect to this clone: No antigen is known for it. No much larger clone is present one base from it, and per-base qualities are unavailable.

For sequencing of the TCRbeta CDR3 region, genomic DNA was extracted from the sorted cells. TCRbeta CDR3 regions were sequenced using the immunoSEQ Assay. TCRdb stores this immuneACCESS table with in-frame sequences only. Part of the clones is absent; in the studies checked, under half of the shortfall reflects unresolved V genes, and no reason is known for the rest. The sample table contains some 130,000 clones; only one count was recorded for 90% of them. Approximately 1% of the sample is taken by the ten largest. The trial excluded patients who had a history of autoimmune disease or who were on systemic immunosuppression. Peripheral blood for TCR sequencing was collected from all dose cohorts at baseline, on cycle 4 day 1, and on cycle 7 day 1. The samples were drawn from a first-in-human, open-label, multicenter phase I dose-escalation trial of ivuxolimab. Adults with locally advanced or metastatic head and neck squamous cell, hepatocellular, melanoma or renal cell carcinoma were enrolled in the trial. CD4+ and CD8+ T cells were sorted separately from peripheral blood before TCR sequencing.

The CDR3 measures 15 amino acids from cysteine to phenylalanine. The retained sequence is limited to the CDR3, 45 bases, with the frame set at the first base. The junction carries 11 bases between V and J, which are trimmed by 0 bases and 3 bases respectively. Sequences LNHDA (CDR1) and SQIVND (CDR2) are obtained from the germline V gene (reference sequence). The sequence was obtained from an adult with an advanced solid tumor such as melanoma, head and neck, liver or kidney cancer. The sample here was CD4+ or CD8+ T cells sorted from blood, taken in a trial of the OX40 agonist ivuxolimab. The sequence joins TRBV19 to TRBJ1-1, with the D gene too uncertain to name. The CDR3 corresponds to CASSIDNTGDTEAFF. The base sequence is TGTGCCAGTAGTATAGATAACACGGGAGACACTGAAGCTTTCTTT.